These T cell receptor beta chains were read from a single sample in a study of cytomegalovirus exposure and HLA in healthy donors. The data were produced by immunoSEQ multiplex PCR, yet TCRdb's version contains in-frame clones alone and is incomplete. The table has some 100,000 clones, roughly 88% seen once. Sequenced: PBMCs. These receptors originate from a woman between 18 and 29 years old in good health and CMV-seronegative. CDR3s include the opening cysteine and the closing phenylalanine or tryptophan. D genes are given only for firm matches. A row's size may be missing; if present it is once, few, many or a size class.

J gene | clone size | V gene | D gene | CDR3 DNA | CDR3 protein
TRBJ2-5 | . | TRBV5-4 | TRBD2 | TGTGCCAGCAGCGTAGGACTAGCGGGAGGCCGAGACCCCAAAGAGACCCAGTACTTC | CASSVGLAGGRDPKETQYF
TRBJ1-2 | . | TRBV16 | . | TGTGCCAGCAGCCAATCTCCCTCCAGCTATGGCTACACCTTC | CASSQSPSSYGYTF
TRBJ2-1 | . | TRBV9 | TRBD1 | TGTGCCAGCAGCGTAGGACAGGGGGCGAAGGCTGAGCAGTTCTTC | CASSVGQGAKAEQFF
TRBJ2-1 | . | TRBV28 | . | TGTGCCAGCAGCCACTTGTCAGGGCGGAATGAGCAGTTCTTC | CASSHLSGRNEQFF
TRBJ2-5 | . | TRBV27 | TRBD2 | TGTGCCAGCAGCTCAAGGACTAGCGGGGGGGCCTCGGAGACCCAGTACTTC | CASSSRTSGGASETQYF
TRBJ2-5 | . | TRBV5-1 | . | TGCGCCAGCAGCGCCACAGGAGTTCAAGAGACCCAGTACTTC | CASSATGVQETQYF
TRBJ1-1 | . | TRBV2 | . | TGTGCCAGCAGTTACACCCGACGACGGGAATGGGCTGAAGCTTTCTTT | CASSYTRRREWAEAFF
TRBJ1-4 | once | TRBV19 | . | TGTGCCAGTAGTATACAGGGTAATGAAAAACTGTTTTTT | CASSIQGNEKLFF
TRBJ1-5 | . | TRBV16 | . | TGTGCCAGCAGCCAATCTGGAGACAGATTCAATCAGCCCCAGCATTTT | CASSQSGDRFNQPQHF
TRBJ2-1 | few | TRBV28 | TRBD1 | TGTGCCAGCAGACCCCTAGGGGGCCCTAGCTCCTACAATGAGCAGTTCTTC | CASRPLGGPSSYNEQFF
TRBJ2-5 | . | TRBV7-3 | TRBD1 | TGTGCCAGCAGTCCCGGGACAGCTTACCAAGAGACCCAGTACTTC | CASSPGTAYQETQYF
TRBJ2-7 | . | TRBV25-1 | . | TGTGCCAGCAGTGAATTCGGGGTAGGCGAGCAGTACTTC | CASSEFGVGEQYF
TRBJ2-1 | . | TRBV4-3 | TRBD2 | TGCGCCAGCAGCCAAGGACTAGCGGAGCACAATGAGCAGTTCTTC | CASSQGLAEHNEQFF
TRBJ2-1 | . | TRBV11-2 | TRBD2 | TGTGCCAGCAGCTTAGGGGGGGGGTCCTACAATGAGCAGTTCTTC | CASSLGGGSYNEQFF
TRBJ2-2 | . | TRBV27 | TRBD2 | TGTGCCAGCAGAGCAGGCCGACTAGCTCTCGGGGAGCTGTTTTTT | CASRAGRLALGELFF
TRBJ2-7 | . | TRBV28 | TRBD1 | TGTGCCAGCAGTCCCCCCGGGACAGGGAGAAACGAGCAGTACTTC | CASSPPGTGRNEQYF
TRBJ2-7 | once | TRBV25-1 | TRBD1 | TGTGCCAGCAGTGAATTACCCCCGACAGGGGCTAGGGACGAGCAGTACTTC | CASSELPPTGARDEQYF